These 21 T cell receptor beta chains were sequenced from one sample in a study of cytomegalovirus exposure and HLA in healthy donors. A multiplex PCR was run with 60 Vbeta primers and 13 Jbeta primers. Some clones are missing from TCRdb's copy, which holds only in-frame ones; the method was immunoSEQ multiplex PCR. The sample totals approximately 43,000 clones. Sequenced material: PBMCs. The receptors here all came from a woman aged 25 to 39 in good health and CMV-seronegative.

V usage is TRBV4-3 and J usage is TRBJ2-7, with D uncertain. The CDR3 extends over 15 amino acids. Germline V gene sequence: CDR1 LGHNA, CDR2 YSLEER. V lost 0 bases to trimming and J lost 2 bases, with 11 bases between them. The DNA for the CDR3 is TGCGCCAGCAGCCAAGATTCGGTGAGAACCTACGAGCAGTACTTC. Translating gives CASSQDSVRTYEQYF.

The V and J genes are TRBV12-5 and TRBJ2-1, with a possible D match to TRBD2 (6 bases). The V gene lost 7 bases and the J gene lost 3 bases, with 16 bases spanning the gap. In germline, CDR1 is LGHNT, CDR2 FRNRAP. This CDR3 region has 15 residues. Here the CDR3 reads CASALGGVFYNEQFF. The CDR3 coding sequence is TGTGCTAGTGCCCTGGGGGGAGTGTTCTACAATGAGCAGTTCTTC. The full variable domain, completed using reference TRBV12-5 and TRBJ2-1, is DARVTQTPRHKVTEMGQEVTMRCQPILGHNTVFWYRQTMMQGLELLAYFRNRAPLDDSGMPKDRFSAEMPDATLATLKIQPSEPRDSAVYFCASALGGVFYNEQFFGPGTRLTVL.

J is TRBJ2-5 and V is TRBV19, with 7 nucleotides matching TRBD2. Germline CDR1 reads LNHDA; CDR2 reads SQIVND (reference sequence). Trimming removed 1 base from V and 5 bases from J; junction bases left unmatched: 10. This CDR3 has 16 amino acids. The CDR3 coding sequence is TGTGCCAGTAGTATAGTCGGGGCCGAGGGAGGGGAGACCCAGTACTTC. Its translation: CASSIVGAEGGETQYF.

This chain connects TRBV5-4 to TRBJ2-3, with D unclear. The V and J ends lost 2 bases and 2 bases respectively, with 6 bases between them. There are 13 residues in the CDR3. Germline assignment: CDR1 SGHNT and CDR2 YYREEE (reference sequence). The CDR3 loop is CASSFELTDTQYF. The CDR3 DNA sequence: TGTGCCAGCAGCTTCGAACTCACAGATACGCAGTATTTT.

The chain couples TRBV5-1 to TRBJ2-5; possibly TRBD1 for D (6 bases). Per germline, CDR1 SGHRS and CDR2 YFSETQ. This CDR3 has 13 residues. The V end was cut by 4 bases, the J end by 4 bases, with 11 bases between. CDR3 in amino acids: CASSPQGSETQYF. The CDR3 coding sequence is TGCGCCAGCAGCCCGCAGGGGTCAGAGACCCAGTACTTC.

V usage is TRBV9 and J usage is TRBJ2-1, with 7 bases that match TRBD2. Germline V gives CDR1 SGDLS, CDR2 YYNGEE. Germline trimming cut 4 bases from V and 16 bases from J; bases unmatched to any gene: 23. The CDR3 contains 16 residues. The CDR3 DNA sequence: TGTGCCAGCAGCCCCCAAGGGGTCCGACTAGCCCCCACTCTCTTCTTC. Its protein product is CASSPQGVRLAPTLFF.

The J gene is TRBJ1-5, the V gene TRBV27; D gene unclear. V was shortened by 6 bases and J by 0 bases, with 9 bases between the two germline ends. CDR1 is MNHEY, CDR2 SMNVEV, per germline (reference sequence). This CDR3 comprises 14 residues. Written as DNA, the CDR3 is TGTGCCAGCAGGCTGCGCTATAGCAATCAGCCCCAGCATTTT. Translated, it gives CASRLRYSNQPQHF.

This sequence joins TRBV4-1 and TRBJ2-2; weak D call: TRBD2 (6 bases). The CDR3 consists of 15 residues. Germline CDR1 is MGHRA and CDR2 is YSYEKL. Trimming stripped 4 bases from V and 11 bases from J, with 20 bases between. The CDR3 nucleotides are TGCGCCAGCAGCCTCCGACCCATGCTAGCGATCGAGCTGTTTTTT. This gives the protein CASSLRPMLAIELFF.

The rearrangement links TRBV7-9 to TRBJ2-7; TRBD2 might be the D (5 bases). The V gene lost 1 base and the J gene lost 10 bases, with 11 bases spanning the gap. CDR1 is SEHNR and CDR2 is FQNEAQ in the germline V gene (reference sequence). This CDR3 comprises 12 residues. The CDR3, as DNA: TGTGCCAGCAGCTTAGGCGGAGGAGCACAGTACTTC. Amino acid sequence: CASSLGGGAQYF.

CDR3 loop: CAWNQLADNEQFF. The DNA of the CDR3 is TGTGCCTGGAATCAGTTAGCCGACAATGAGCAGTTCTTC. The chain uses TRBV30 and TRBJ2-1; D remains unclear. CDR1 and CDR2 from the germline V gene are GTSNPN and SVGIG (reference sequence). The length of the CDR3 is 13 residues. Trimming took off 4 bases at V and 5 bases at J, with 12 bases between the two ends. The full variable domain, its missing parts supplied by reference TRBV30 and TRBJ2-1, is SQTIHQWPATLVQPVGSPLSLECTVEGTSNPNLYWYRQAAGRGLQLLFYSVGIGQISSEVPQNLSASRPQDRQFILSSKKLLLSDSGFYLCAWNQLADNEQFFGPGTRLTVL.

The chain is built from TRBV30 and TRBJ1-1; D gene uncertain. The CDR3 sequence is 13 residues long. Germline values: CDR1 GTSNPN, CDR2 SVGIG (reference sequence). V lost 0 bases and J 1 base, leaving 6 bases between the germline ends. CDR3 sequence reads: CAWSVHQNTEAFF. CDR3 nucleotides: TGTGCCTGGAGTGTACACCAGAACACTGAAGCTTTCTTT.

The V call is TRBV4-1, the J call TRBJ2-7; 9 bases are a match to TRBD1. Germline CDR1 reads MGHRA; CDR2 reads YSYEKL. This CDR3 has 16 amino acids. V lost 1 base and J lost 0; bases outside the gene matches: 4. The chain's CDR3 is CASSQVSGQGSYEQYF. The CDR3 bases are TGCGCCAGCAGCCAAGTCTCGGGACAGGGCTCCTACGAGCAGTACTTC.

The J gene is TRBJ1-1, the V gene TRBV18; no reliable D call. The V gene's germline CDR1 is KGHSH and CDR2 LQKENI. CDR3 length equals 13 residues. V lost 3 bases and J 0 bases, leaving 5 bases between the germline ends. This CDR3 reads CASSPSVNTEAFF. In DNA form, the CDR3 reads TGTGCCAGCTCACCGAGTGTGAACACTGAAGCTTTCTTT.

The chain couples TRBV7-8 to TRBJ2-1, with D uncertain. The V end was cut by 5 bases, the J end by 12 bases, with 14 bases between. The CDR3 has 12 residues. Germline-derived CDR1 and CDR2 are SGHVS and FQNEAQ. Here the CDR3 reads CASSLVRYVQFF. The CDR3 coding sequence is TGTGCCAGCAGCCTCGTGCGGTACGTGCAGTTCTTC.

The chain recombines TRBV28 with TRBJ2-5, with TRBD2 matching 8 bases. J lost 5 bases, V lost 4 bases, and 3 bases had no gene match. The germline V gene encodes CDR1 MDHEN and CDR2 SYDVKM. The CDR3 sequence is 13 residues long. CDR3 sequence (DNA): TGTGCCAGCAGTTCGGGAGGGCGGGAGACCCAGTACTTC. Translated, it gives CASSSGGRETQYF.

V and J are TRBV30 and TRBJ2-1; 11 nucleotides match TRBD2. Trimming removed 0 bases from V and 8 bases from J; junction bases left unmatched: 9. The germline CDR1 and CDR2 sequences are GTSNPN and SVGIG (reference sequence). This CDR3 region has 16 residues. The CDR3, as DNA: TGTGCCTGGAGTGTTCGGGCTAGCGGGAGGAGCTATGAGCAGTTCTTC. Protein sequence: CAWSVRASGRSYEQFF.

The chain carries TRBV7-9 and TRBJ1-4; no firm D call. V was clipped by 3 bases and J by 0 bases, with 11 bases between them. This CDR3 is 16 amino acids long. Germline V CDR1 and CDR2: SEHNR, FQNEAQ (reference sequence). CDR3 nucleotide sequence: TGTGCCAGCAGCTTTGCAGGATTTGCAACTAATGAAAAACTGTTTTTT. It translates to CASSFAGFATNEKLFF.

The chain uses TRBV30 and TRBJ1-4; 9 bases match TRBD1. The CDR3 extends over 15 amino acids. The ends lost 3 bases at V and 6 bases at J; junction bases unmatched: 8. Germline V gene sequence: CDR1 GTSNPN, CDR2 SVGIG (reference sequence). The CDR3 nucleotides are TGTGCCTGGAGCGGCGGCGGGACAGGGCATGAAAAACTGTTTTTT. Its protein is CAWSGGGTGHEKLFF.

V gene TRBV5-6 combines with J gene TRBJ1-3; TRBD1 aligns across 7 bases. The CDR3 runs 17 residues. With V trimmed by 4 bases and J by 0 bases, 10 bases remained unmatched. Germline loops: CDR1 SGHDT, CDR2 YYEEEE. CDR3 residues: CASSPDRTTSSGNTIYF. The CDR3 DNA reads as TGTGCCAGCAGCCCGGACAGGACAACAAGCTCTGGAAACACCATATATTTT.

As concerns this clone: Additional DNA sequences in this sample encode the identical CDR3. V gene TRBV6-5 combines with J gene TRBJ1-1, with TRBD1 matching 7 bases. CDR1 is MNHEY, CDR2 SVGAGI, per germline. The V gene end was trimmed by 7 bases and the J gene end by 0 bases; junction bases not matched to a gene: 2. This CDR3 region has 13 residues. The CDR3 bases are TGTGCCAGCAACAGGGGAATGAACACTGAAGCTTTCTTT. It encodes CASNRGMNTEAFF.

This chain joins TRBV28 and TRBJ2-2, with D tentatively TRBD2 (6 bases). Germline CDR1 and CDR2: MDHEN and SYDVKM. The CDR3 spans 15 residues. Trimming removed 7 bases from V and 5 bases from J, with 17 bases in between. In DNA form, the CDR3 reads TGTGCCAGCATCCCTCGACTAGAGAGGACCGGGGAGCTGTTTTTT. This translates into CASIPRLERTGELFF.